This record concerns one T cell receptor beta chain sequence. Its specificity is unknown. Trimming removed 0 bases at V and 4 bases at J, with 16 bases between. The V gene's germline CDR1 is SGDLS and CDR2 YYNGEE. The CDR3 runs to 16 residues. A single record per CDR3 protein comes from TCRdb applying MiXCR to the 5' RACE reads. The sample includes hundreds of thousands of distinct CDR3 sequences, roughly 9% of them seen just once. The data were obtained in a study of identical twins. Broader study findings: Compared with unrelated sharing, twin-shared out-of-frame alpha sequences had more low-probability sequences.

This same sample was also taken into another study, of yellow fever vaccine responses in identical twins.

J is TRBJ1-1 and V is TRBV9; D is uncertain. Sequencing input: CD8+ T cells sorted from blood. The sequence was collected from a woman between 18 and 29 years old in good health. CDR3 protein: CASSVGPGESVTEAFF. CDR3 sequence (DNA): TGTGCCAGCAGCGTAGGACCCGGAGAAAGCGTCACTGAAGCTTTCTTT.